This record looks at one T cell receptor beta chain sequence and its context. These data come from a study of tumor-infiltrating lymphocytes in primary liver carcinoma. The blood RNA (from unsorted whole blood) was obtained, and germline DNA was also extracted. This CDR3 region has 14 residues. CDR1 PRHDT and CDR2 FYEKMQ come from the germline V gene (reference sequence). The input was 500 ng total RNA; TCR beta cDNA was made from it with a constant-region primer. ARM-PCR was slightly modified, and three nested multiplex PCR rounds with it gave rise to the TCR beta libraries. A C-beta reverse primer was combined with TRBV1-TRBV30 forward primers in the first two PCR rounds, and each round had about 10 cycles. TCRdb re-derived calls from the multiplex PCR reads in MiXCR, one entry per CDR3 protein. The sample has more than 150,000 distinct CDR3 sequences; 60% are singletons.

V usage is TRBV13 and J usage is TRBJ2-5; D may be TRBD1 (5 bases). The J call may be wrong; the DNA end is better matched by TRBJ2-7. Material for sequencing was peripheral blood. The receptor was derived from a middle-aged man with primary liver carcinoma and hepatitis B virus infection. The CDR3 loop reads CASTPAGLPYEQYF. The CDR3 nucleotides read TGTGCCAGCACCCCGGCAGGGCTCCCCTACGAGCAGTACTTC.